In this sample, the clone carrying this TCR beta chain turned up a few times. Though nominally healthy at sampling, donors likely had unrecorded immune exposures. PCR was performed using 60 Vbeta and 13 Jbeta primers. Sequencing was performed with immunoSEQ multiplex PCR; in TCRdb, only in-frame clones are kept and a portion is missing. This sample yields some 140,000 clones, of which 60% to 85% are seen a single time; under 2% belongs to the top ten. CDR3 length equals 17 residues. Trimming took 6 bases from V and 2 from J; bases not matched to a gene: 11. CDR1 is LGHNT and CDR2 is FRNRAP in the germline V gene. This record belongs to a study of cytomegalovirus exposure and HLA in healthy donors.

The chain links TRBV12-5 to TRBJ2-7; 12 bases align to TRBD2. This TCR came from a female donor in good health and CMV-seropositive. The sample was PBMCs. The CDR3 is CASGGLAGPGDPYEQYF. CDR3 DNA sequence: TGTGCTAGTGGGGGACTAGCGGGCCCCGGGGATCCCTACGAGCAGTACTTC.